These 27 T cell receptor beta chains came from one sample sequenced in a study of blood T cell repertoires in COVID-19. Only in-frame clones appear in the TCRdb table, and some are missing; sequencing was by immunoSEQ multiplex PCR. The profile covers some 170,000 clones, with more than 70% appearing a single time and under 9.5% taken by the ten largest. Sequences were obtained from peripheral blood. These receptors were taken from a woman aged 55 to 70 with acute or convalescent COVID-19.

CDR3 bases: TGTGCCAGCAGCCCACATTACCTGGGACTAGCGCGCTACGAGCAGTACTTC. This translates into CASSPHYLGLARYEQYF. This rearrangement joins TRBV3-1 (or the pseudogene TRBV3-2) to TRBJ2-7; 10 positions match TRBD2. This CDR3 is 17 amino acids long. Germline CDR1 and CDR2: LGHDT and YNNKEL (reference sequence). The J segment lost 3 bases and the V segment lost 4 bases, leaving 12 bases of the junction unmatched.

The rearrangement uses TRBV5-1 and TRBJ2-3, with 14 positions matching TRBD2. CDR1 is SGHRS and CDR2 is YFSETQ in the germline V gene. This CDR3 region has 15 residues. Trimming took 4 bases from V and 4 from J; bases not matched to a gene: 2. CDR3 protein: CASSPGLAGADTQYF. CDR3 coding DNA: TGCGCCAGCAGCCCGGGACTAGCGGGAGCAGATACGCAGTATTTT.

The chain carries TRBV30 and TRBJ1-2, with D perhaps TRBD1 (6 bases). The CDR3 covers 19 residues. Trimming stripped 0 bases from V and 6 bases from J, with 29 bases between. Per the germline V gene, CDR1 is GTSNPN and CDR2 is SVGIG (reference sequence). CDR3 sequence (DNA): TGTGCCTGGAGTGTAAAGGGCCGAGGGGGGGCGGATTATCGGGATGGCTACACCTTC. It specifies CAWSVKGRGGADYRDGYTF. Using reference TRBV30 and TRBJ1-2 for the parts outside the CDR3, the full variable domain is SQTIHQWPATLVQPVGSPLSLECTVEGTSNPNLYWYRQAAGRGLQLLFYSVGIGQISSEVPQNLSASRPQDRQFILSSKKLLLSDSGFYLCAWSVKGRGGADYRDGYTFGSGTRLTVV.

The gene calls are TRBV18 and TRBJ1-5; 7 nucleotides align to TRBD1. The length of the CDR3 is 19 residues. Germline V gives CDR1 KGHSH, CDR2 LQKENI. Trimming removed 3 bases from V and 2 bases from J; junction bases left unmatched: 16. CDR3 DNA sequence: TGTGCCAGCTCACCCTCGGGACAGAGCCCTACGGCAGGCAATCAGCCCCAGCATTTT. Translating it yields CASSPSGQSPTAGNQPQHF.

The rearrangement links TRBV7-6 to TRBJ2-1; 7 bases align to TRBD2. Per germline, CDR1 SGHVS and CDR2 FNYEAQ. The CDR3 spans 16 residues. V lost 5 bases and J lost 6; bases outside the gene matches: 13. The CDR3 coding sequence is TGTGCCAGCAGCCCAATCTGGGGGAGGGTGCGCAATGAGCAGTTCTTC. It codes for CASSPIWGRVRNEQFF.

V usage is TRBV28 and J usage is TRBJ1-6; D is possibly TRBD1 (5 bases). Trimming pared 2 bases from V and 0 bases from J, leaving 14 bases between. This CDR3 contains 18 residues. Looked up from germline, CDR1 is MDHEN and CDR2 is SYDVKM. The CDR3 DNA is TGTGCCAGCAGTTTAGGGGCGGGGAGAACCTCCTATAATTCACCCCTCCACTTT. This codes for CASSLGAGRTSYNSPLHF.

The chain carries TRBV27 and TRBJ2-1, with TRBD1 identical over 8 bases. The CDR3 contains 15 residues. Germline V CDR1 and CDR2: MNHEY, SMNVEV (reference sequence). With 5 bases clipped from V and 5 bases from J, the junction kept 8 bases outside the gene matches. The CDR3 region has the DNA TGTGCCAGCAGTCCCCTGGACAGGGTTGACAATGAGCAGTTCTTC. Its protein product is CASSPLDRVDNEQFF.

V and J are TRBV18 and TRBJ2-5; perhaps TRBD1 as D (6 bases). The CDR3 contains 14 residues. Germline CDR1 is KGHSH and CDR2 is LQKENI. V lost 5 bases and J 4 bases, leaving 14 bases between the germline ends. The CDR3 region is CASSIGQSGETQYF. DNA of the CDR3: TGTGCCAGCTCAATAGGACAGAGCGGAGAGACCCAGTACTTC. The full variable domain, completed using reference TRBV18 and TRBJ2-5, is NAGVMQNPRHLVRRRGQEARLRCSPMKGHSHVYWYRQLPEEGLKFMVYLQKENIIDESGMPKERFSAEFPKEGPSILRIQQVVRGDSAAYFCASSIGQSGETQYFGPGTRLLVL.

The CDR3 DNA reads as TGTGCCAGCAGTTACGCCACCCTGACTCCGACAGATACGCAGTATTTT. Its protein product is CASSYATLTPTDTQYF. The chain couples TRBV6-2 or TRBV6-3 to TRBJ2-3, with unresolved D. V lost 2 bases, J lost 3 bases, and 15 bases lay in between. CDR3 length: 16 residues. CDR1 is MNHEY, CDR2 SVGEGT, per germline.

The V gene is TRBV7-3, the J gene TRBJ1-1, with 8 bases that match TRBD1. Germline assignment: CDR1 SGHTA and CDR2 FQGTGA. The CDR3 loop spans 14 amino acids. V lost 3 bases, J lost 2 bases, and 2 bases stayed unmatched. The CDR3, as DNA: TGTGCCAGCAGCTTTTCAGGGGGCAACACTGAAGCTTTCTTT. It codes for CASSFSGGNTEAFF.

The chain recombines TRBV5-1 with TRBJ2-1; D possibly corresponds to TRBD2 (5 bases). V lost 1 base and J 6 bases, leaving 11 bases between the germline ends. The CDR3 has 14 residues. Germline V gives CDR1 SGHRS, CDR2 YFSETQ. CDR3 sequence: CASSLTGGANEQFF. The CDR3 DNA sequence: TGCGCCAGCAGCTTGACCGGAGGAGCCAATGAGCAGTTCTTC.

V is TRBV30 and J is TRBJ1-5, with D possibly matching TRBD1 (5 bases). CDR3 length: 13 residues. The germline V gene has CDR1 GTSNPN and CDR2 SVGIG (reference sequence). V was trimmed by 5 bases and J by 4 bases, leaving 12 bases between them. The CDR3 sequence is CAWASGINQPQHF. The CDR3 DNA sequence: TGTGCCTGGGCTTCAGGGATTAATCAGCCCCAGCATTTT.

J is TRBJ2-1 and V is TRBV6-1, with D hard to call. V was cut by 2 bases and J by 0 bases, with 5 bases left in between. There are 14 residues in the CDR3. Germline CDR1 MNHNS, CDR2 SASEGT. The CDR3 here is CASSEFSSYNEQFF. In nucleotides, the CDR3 is TGTGCCAGCAGTGAATTTAGCTCCTACAATGAGCAGTTCTTC.

The chain recombines TRBV5-1 with TRBJ2-1; 8 positions agree with TRBD2. Germline CDR1 is SGHRS and CDR2 is YFSETQ. The CDR3 runs 17 residues. Trimming cost V 0 bases and J 7 bases; bases outside gene matches: 12. CDR3 in amino acids: CASSLAPGGVGSNEQFF. The CDR3 nucleotides read TGCGCCAGCAGCTTGGCGCCGGGAGGGGTGGGCTCGAATGAGCAGTTCTTC.

This clone was observed a single time. J is TRBJ2-3 and V is TRBV28; a possible D gene is TRBD2 (6 bases). In germline, CDR1 is MDHEN, CDR2 SYDVKM. This CDR3 is built from 15 residues. Trimming shortened V by 8 bases and J by 0 bases, and 15 bases separated the two germline ends. CDR3 region: CASHRPGVSTDTQYF. The CDR3, as DNA: TGTGCCAGCCACCGTCCGGGGGTTAGCACAGATACGCAGTATTTT.

This clone was observed a handful of times. The rearrangement links TRBV19 to TRBJ1-4; D not resolved. The CDR3 covers 14 residues. Trimming took 1 base from V and 8 from J, leaving 11 bases between them. The V gene's germline CDR1 is LNHDA and CDR2 SQIVND (reference sequence). The CDR3 DNA sequence: TGTGCCAGTAGTATAGGTTCGGCAGGCGAAAAACTGTTTTTT. Amino acids: CASSIGSAGEKLFF. The whole variable domain, remainder taken from reference TRBV19 and TRBJ1-4, is DGGITQSPKYLFRKEGQNVTLSCEQNLNHDAMYWYRQDPGQGLRLIYYSQIVNDFQKGDIAEGYSVSREKKESFPLTVTSAQKNPTAFYLCASSIGSAGEKLFFGSGTQLSVL.

The chain is built from TRBV7-2 and TRBJ1-6; maybe TRBD1 (5 bases). V lost 0 bases to trimming and J lost 6 bases, with 27 bases between them. Per germline, CDR1 SGHTA and CDR2 FQGNSA. The CDR3 totals 21 residues. CDR3 DNA: TGTGCCAGCAGCTTAGCACCTTTTGTAACCGGGCTCGGGACTTTTAATTCACCCCTCCACTTT. It specifies CASSLAPFVTGLGTFNSPLHF.

This clone was detected only a few times. The chain uses TRBV18 and TRBJ1-1; D is unresolved. V was clipped by 6 bases and J by 2 bases, with 13 bases between them. CDR3 size: 14 residues. Germline lookup yields CDR1 KGHSH and CDR2 LQKENI. The CDR3 DNA follows: TGTGCCAGCTCGGCCCAGGTCTCCAACACTGAAGCTTTCTTT. Translation: CASSAQVSNTEAFF. The variable domain in full, completed from reference TRBV18 and TRBJ1-1, reads NAGVMQNPRHLVRRRGQEARLRCSPMKGHSHVYWYRQLPEEGLKFMVYLQKENIIDESGMPKERFSAEFPKEGPSILRIQQVVRGDSAAYFCASSAQVSNTEAFFGQGTRLTVV.

This clone occurred a few times. This chain links TRBV4-2 with TRBJ2-2; 8 bases line up with TRBD2. With 2 bases clipped from V and 6 bases from J, the junction kept 20 bases outside the gene matches. Germline loops: CDR1 LGHNA, CDR2 YNFKEQ. This CDR3 contains 20 residues. The CDR3: CASSQHRLGLVGLPPGELFF. The CDR3 region has the DNA TGTGCCAGCAGCCAACACCGCCTGGGACTAGTGGGTTTGCCACCCGGGGAGCTGTTTTTT.

The chain combines TRBV28 with TRBJ2-3; 10 nucleotides align to TRBD2. Germline CDR1 MDHEN, CDR2 SYDVKM. This CDR3 has 15 amino acids. Trimming took 3 bases from V and 6 from J; bases not matched to a gene: 6. The CDR3 spells CASSLSGRGSDTQYF. The CDR3 DNA reads as TGTGCCAGCAGTTTGAGCGGGAGGGGGAGCGATACGCAGTATTTT.

The V gene is TRBV5-1, the J gene TRBJ2-1; 9 nucleotides agree with TRBD1. CDR1 is SGHRS, CDR2 YFSETQ, per germline. The CDR3 is 16 amino acids. V lost 4 bases, J lost 6 bases, and 11 bases stayed unmatched. The CDR3 protein is CASSRSPGQGSNEQFF. In DNA, the CDR3 is TGCGCCAGCAGCCGGTCCCCGGGACAGGGTAGCAATGAGCAGTTCTTC.

This clone was counted only a few times. J is TRBJ2-3 and V is TRBV7-3; D gene ambiguous. Trimming removed 3 bases at V and 7 bases at J, with 17 bases between. This CDR3 contains 15 residues. Germline V gives CDR1 SGHTA, CDR2 FQGTGA. CDR3 bases: TGTGCCAGCAGCTTTGGTCCGGTCCCAGGAAATACGCAGTATTTT. This gives the protein CASSFGPVPGNTQYF.

This chain connects TRBV29-1 to TRBJ2-5; a weak D match, TRBD2 (5 bases). Looked up from germline, CDR1 is SQVTM and CDR2 is ANQGSEA. The CDR3 is made up of 12 amino acids. V lost 3 bases to trimming and J lost 5 bases, with 10 bases between them. This CDR3 reads CSVDAGRETQYF. CDR3 in DNA: TGCAGCGTTGATGCGGGCCGGGAGACCCAGTACTTC.

CDR3 coding DNA: TGTGCCAGCATCCTATCGGGACAGGGGATGAGAGGCTACACCTTC. Translation: CASILSGQGMRGYTF. This chain links TRBV7-9 with TRBJ1-2, with 10 bases that match TRBD1. The V gene end was trimmed by 7 bases and the J gene end by 8 bases; junction bases not matched to a gene: 13. CDR1 is SEHNR and CDR2 is FQNEAQ in the germline V gene (reference sequence). The CDR3 has 15 residues.

This chain joins TRBV28 and TRBJ2-3; the D gene is possibly TRBD1 (5 bases). In germline, CDR1 is MDHEN, CDR2 SYDVKM. This CDR3 spans 13 amino acids. Trimming stripped 7 bases from V and 2 bases from J, with 10 bases between. CDR3 coding DNA: TGTGCCAGCACCCCAGGGATCACAGATACGCAGTATTTT. Translated: CASTPGITDTQYF.

The chain couples TRBV9 to TRBJ1-5; D gene uncertain. Germline V gene sequence: CDR1 SGDLS, CDR2 YYNGEE. V lost 0 bases and J lost 3, with 7 bases in between. The length of the CDR3 is 14 residues. This CDR3 is CASSVGGSNQPQHF. The CDR3 nucleotides are TGTGCCAGCAGCGTAGGAGGCTCCAATCAGCCCCAGCATTTT.

V is TRBV5-4 and J is TRBJ2-2, with no clear D. This CDR3 contains 16 residues. V lost 5 bases, J lost 5 bases, and 19 bases lay in between. Germline V gives CDR1 SGHNT, CDR2 YYREEE (reference sequence). The DNA for the CDR3 is TGTGCCAGCAGATCGAAGACGCAGGCCGTTACCGGGGAGCTGTTTTTT. Amino acid sequence: CASRSKTQAVTGELFF. The full variable domain, its missing parts supplied by reference TRBV5-4 and TRBJ2-2, is ETGVTQSPTHLIKTRGQQVTLRCSSQSGHNTVSWYQQALGQGPQFIFQYYREEENGRGNFPPRFSGLQFPNYSSELNVNALELDDSALYLCASRSKTQAVTGELFFGEGSRLTVL.